This T cell receptor (beta chain) was profiled in a study of T cells after yellow fever vaccination. Study-wide points: Once the booster was given, most primary-vaccination clones reappeared, at 95% to 98% for CD4 and 85% to 90% for CD8. Shared CD4/CD8 clonotypes were a small share, likely from convergent recombination. Researchers report a weaker secondary response that nonetheless peaked faster, day 5 versus 15.

Per germline, CDR1 GTSNPN and CDR2 SVGIG (reference sequence). V was pared by 4 bases and J by 10 bases, with 13 bases between. The CDR3 has 11 residues. Remarks on this clonotype: Its antigen remains unknown.

TCRdb analysed the 5' RACE reads with MiXCR anew, one entry per CDR3 protein. Among fewer than 450,000 distinct CDR3 sequences listed, 11% were seen once. Here the sequenced sample was PBMCs, taken on the day of the first yellow fever vaccination. This sequence originates from a young man who received the YFV17D yellow fever vaccine. The chain combines TRBV30 with TRBJ1-1, with a weak D call TRBD1 (5 bases). CDR3 sequence (DNA): TGTGCCTGGATATCCGGGCAGGGAGCTTTCTTT. Amino acids: CAWISGQGAFF.